These 5 T cell receptor beta chains originate from one sample sequenced in a study of spatial heterogeneity in lung cancer. TCRdb used MiXCR to reprocess the 5' RACE reads, holding one entry per CDR3 protein. The data show about 61,000 distinct CDR3 sequences, roughly 6.4% seen once. Indicated time point: sample taken at primary tumor resection. The input for sequencing was PBMCs, taken at surgery. The receptors stem from a female donor with early-stage non-small cell lung cancer.

This clonotype appeared a few times. This chain connects TRBV7-9 to TRBJ2-3; tentatively, D is TRBD1 (5 bases). V lost 4 bases to trimming and J lost 5 bases, with 13 bases between them. Germline V lookup: CDR1 SEHNR, CDR2 FQNEAQ (reference sequence). This CDR3 has 14 residues. The CDR3 DNA sequence: TGTGCCAGCAGCTCACCTCAGGGCGGAGATACGCAGTATTTT. This codes for CASSSPQGGDTQYF.

This rearrangement joins TRBV3-1 to TRBJ1-1, with a possible D match to TRBD1 (5 bases). CDR1 and CDR2 (germline): LGHDT, YNNKEL (reference sequence). This CDR3 region has 14 residues. V was shortened by 1 base and J by 3 bases, with 9 bases between the two germline ends. The chain's CDR3 is CASSQAGFDTEAFF. CDR3 sequence (DNA): TGTGCCAGCAGCCAAGCAGGGTTCGACACTGAAGCTTTCTTT.

This clonotype was recorded many times. This rearrangement joins TRBV3-1 to TRBJ2-7; possibly TRBD1 for D (5 bases). The CDR3 has 13 amino acids. Germline values: CDR1 LGHDT, CDR2 YNNKEL (reference sequence). The ends were cut back, 2 bases at V and 5 bases at J, with 10 bases in the middle. In nucleotides, the CDR3 is TGTGCCAGCAGCCAATCGTGGGGCAACGAGCAGTACGTC. Its translation is CASSQSWGNEQYV.

This clonotype was detected only a few times. The chain recombines TRBV5-4 with TRBJ2-3; maybe TRBD1 (5 bases). This CDR3 contains 12 residues. Germline assignment: CDR1 SGHNT and CDR2 YYREEE (reference sequence). V gave up 4 bases and J gave up 8 bases, with 11 bases separating them. The CDR3 DNA reads TGTGCCAGCAGCCTCGACAGACTTACGCAGTATTTT. This encodes CASSLDRLTQYF.

The J gene is TRBJ2-3, the V gene TRBV10-3, with unresolved D. CDR1 is ENHRY and CDR2 is SYGVKD in the germline V gene. The V gene lost 6 bases and the J gene lost 2 bases, with 6 bases spanning the gap. The CDR3 length is 12 residues. In DNA, the CDR3 is TGTGCCATCAGGGGGATCACAGATACGCAGTATTTT. Translating gives CAIRGITDTQYF.